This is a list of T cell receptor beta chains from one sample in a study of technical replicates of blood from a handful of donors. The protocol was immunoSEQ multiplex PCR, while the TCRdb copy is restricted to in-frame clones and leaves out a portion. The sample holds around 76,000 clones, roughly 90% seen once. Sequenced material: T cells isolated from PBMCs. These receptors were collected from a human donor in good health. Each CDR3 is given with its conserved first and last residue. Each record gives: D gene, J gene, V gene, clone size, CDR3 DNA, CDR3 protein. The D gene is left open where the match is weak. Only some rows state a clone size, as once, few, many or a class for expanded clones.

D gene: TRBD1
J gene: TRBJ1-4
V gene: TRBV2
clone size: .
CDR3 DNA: TGTGCCAGCAGACCGGGACAGGGATATGAAAAACTGTTTTTT
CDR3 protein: CASRPGQGYEKLFF

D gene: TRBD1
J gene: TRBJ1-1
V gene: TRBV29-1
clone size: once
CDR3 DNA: TGCAGCGTTGTAGGGACAGGGAAAGCTTTCTTT
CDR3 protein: CSVVGTGKAFF

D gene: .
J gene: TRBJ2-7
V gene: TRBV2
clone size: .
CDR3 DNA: TGTGCCAGCAGTGATCAGGACGAGCAGTACTTC
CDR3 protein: CASSDQDEQYF

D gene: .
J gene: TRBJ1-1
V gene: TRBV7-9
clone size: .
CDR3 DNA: TGTGCCAGCAGCTTAGGTACAGGGAATTTTGCTTTCTTT
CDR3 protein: CASSLGTGNFAFF

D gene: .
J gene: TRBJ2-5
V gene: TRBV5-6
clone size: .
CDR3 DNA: TGTGCCAGCAGCTTGTTGGTGGGCAGAATACAAGAGACCCAGTACTTC
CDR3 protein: CASSLLVGRIQETQYF

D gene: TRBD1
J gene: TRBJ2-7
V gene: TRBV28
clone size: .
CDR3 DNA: TGTGCCAGCAGAACAGACAGGGGTCCGTACGAGCAGTACTTC
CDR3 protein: CASRTDRGPYEQYF

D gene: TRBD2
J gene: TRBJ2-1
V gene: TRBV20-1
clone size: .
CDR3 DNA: TGCAGTGCCAGACAGCGGGAGAACCGGTTCTTC
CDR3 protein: CSARQRENRFF

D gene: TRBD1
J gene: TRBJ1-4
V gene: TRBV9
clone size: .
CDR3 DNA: TGTGCCAGCAGCATGGGGACAGCCGATTGGGAAAAACTGTTTTTT
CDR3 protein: CASSMGTADWEKLFF

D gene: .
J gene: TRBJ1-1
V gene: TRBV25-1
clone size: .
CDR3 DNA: TGTGCCAGCTCCAATACAGGAATGAACACTGAAGCTTTCTTT
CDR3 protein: CASSNTGMNTEAFF

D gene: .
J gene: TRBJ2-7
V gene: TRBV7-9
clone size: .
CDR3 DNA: TGTGCCAGCAGCTTAGCGGGGAGTGGCACCTACGAGCAGTACTTC
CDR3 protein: CASSLAGSGTYEQYF

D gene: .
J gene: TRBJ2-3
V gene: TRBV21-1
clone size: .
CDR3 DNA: .
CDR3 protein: CASSIPRVGRGTDTQYF

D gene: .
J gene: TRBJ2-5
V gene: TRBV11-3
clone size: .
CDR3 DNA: TGTGCCAGCAGCTCGCCACAGGGTAGGCGAGAGACCCAGTACTTC
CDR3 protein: CASSSPQGRRETQYF

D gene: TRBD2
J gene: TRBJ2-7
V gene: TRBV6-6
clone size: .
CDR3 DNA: TGTGCCAGCAGCGGACTAGCGGGAGGTTCCTACGAGCAGTACTTC
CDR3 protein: CASSGLAGGSYEQYF

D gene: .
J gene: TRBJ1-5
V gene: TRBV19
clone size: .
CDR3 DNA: TGTGCCACACAGGGTTTTAGCAATCAGCCCCAGCATTTT
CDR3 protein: CATQGFSNQPQHF

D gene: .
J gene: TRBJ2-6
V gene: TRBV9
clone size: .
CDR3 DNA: TGTGCCAGCAGCGTTTTCTCTTCTGGGGCCAACGTCCTGACTTTC
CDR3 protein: CASSVFSSGANVLTF

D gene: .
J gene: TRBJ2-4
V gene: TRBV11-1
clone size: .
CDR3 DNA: TGTGCCAGCAGCTCCCAAGGGAGCATTCAGTACTTC
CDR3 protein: CASSSQGSIQYF

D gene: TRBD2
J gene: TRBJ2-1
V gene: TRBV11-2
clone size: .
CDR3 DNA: TGTGCCAGCAGCTTAGAGCGGGAGATAATTGATGAGCAGTTCTTC
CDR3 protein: CASSLEREIIDEQFF

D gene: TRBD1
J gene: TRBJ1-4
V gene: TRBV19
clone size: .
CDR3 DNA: TGTGCCAGTAGTGACAGGGGGCGAACTGAAAAACTGTTTTTT
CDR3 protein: CASSDRGRTEKLFF

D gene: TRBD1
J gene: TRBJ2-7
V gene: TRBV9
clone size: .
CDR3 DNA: TGTGCCAGCAGCGCCCACTCCGGGACAGATTACGAGCAGTACTTC
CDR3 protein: CASSAHSGTDYEQYF

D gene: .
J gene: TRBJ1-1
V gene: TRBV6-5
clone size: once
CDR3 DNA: TGTGCCAGCAGTTACGGCAGGGTCTTCACTGAAGCTTTCTTT
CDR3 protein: CASSYGRVFTEAFF

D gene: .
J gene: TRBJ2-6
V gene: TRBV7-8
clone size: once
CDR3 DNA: TGTGCCAGCAGCAATAGGGCCAGGGGAGCCGGGGCCAACGTCCTGACTTTC
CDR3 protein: CASSNRARGAGANVLTF

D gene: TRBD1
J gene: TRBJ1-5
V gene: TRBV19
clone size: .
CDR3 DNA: TGTGCCAGTAGTACAGGGGGCGACGGTCAGCCCCAGCATTTT
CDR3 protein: CASSTGGDGQPQHF

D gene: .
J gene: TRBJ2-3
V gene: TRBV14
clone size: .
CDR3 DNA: TGTGCCAGCAGCCAAGAGAAGATCTACCCGAGCACAGATACGCAGTATTTT
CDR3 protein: CASSQEKIYPSTDTQYF

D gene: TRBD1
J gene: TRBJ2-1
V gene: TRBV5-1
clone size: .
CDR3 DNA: TGCGCCAGCAGCGCGGTCGGGACAGGGGGATCCGATGAGCAGTTCTTC
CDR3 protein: CASSAVGTGGSDEQFF

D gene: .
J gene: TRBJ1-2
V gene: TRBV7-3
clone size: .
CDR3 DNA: TGTGCCAGTAGGGACTTAGCCAACTATGGCTACACCTTC
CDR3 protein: CASRDLANYGYTF

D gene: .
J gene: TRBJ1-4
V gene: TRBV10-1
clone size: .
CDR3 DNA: TGCGCCAGCAGTGAGTCGGGGGGGGCATTAACTAATGAAAAACTGTTTTTT
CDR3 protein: CASSESGGALTNEKLFF

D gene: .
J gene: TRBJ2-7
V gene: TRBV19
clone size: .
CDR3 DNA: TGTGCCAGTAGTATTTCCCCGAATGGACTCTCACTCAGCTACGAGCAGTACTTC
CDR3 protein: CASSISPNGLSLSYEQYF

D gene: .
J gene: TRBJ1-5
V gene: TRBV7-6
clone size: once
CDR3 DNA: TGTGCCAGCAGCTTAGAGGGCGGGAGGCCCCAGCATTTT
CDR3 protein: CASSLEGGRPQHF

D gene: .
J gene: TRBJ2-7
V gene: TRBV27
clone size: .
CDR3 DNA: TGTGCCAGCAGTGTGGGGACTGGGTGGGCCTACGAGCAGTACTTC
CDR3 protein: CASSVGTGWAYEQYF

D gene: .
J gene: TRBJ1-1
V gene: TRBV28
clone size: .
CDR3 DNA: TGTGCCAGCAGTTTCGCCGGTAACACTGAAGCTTTCTTT
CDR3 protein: CASSFAGNTEAFF

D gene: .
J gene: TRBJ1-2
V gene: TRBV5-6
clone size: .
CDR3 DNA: TGTGCCAGCAGCTTGGGGACAGCGGGAAACTATGGCTACACCTTC
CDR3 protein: CASSLGTAGNYGYTF

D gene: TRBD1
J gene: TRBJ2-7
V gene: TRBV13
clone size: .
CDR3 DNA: TGTGCCAGCACCGGACAGGGCAGCTACGAGCAGTACTTC
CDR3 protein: CASTGQGSYEQYF

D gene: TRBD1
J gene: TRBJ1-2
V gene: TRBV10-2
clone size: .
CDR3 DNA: TGCGCCAGCAGTGAGCAAACGACAGGGGCATCTGGCTACACCTTC
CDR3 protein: CASSEQTTGASGYTF

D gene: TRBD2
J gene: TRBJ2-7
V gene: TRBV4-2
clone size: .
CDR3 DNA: TGTGCCAGCAGCCAAGCTGCGGGAGCAGACTACGAGCAGTACTTC
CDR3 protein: CASSQAAGADYEQYF

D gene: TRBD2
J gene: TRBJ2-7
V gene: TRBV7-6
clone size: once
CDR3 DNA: TGTGCCAGCAGCTTATTTTCTAGCGGGAGCTACGAGCAGTACTTC
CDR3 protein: CASSLFSSGSYEQYF

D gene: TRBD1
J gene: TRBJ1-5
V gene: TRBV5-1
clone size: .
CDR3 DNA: TGCGCCAGCAGCACGGAAGGACAGGCGCATCAGCCCCAGCATTTT
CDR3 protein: CASSTEGQAHQPQHF

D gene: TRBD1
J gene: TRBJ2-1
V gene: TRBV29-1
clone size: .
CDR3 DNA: TGCAGCGTTGAAGATGCGGGACAGGGATGGAGCGGGATGTACAATGAGCAGTTCTTC
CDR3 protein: CSVEDAGQGWSGMYNEQFF

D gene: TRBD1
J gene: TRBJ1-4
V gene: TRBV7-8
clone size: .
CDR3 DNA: TGTGCCAGCAGCTTAGTATGGACAGGGGGGGAAAAACTGTTTTTT
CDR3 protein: CASSLVWTGGEKLFF

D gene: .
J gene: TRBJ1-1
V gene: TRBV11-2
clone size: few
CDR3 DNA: TGTGCCAGCAGCTTATCCTTCGCTGAAGCTTTCTTT
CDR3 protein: CASSLSFAEAFF

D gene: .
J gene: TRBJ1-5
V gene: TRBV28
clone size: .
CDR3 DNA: TGTGCCAGCACACAGCTCAATCAGCCCCAGCATTTT
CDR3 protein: CASTQLNQPQHF

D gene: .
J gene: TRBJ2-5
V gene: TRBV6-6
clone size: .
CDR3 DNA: TGTGCCAGCAAGAAGGAGGGGACCCAGTACTTC
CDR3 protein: CASKKEGTQYF

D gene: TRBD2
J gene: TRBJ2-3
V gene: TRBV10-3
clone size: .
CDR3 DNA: TGTGCCATCGGCCAGCGGGAAGATACGCAGTATTTT
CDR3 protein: CAIGQREDTQYF

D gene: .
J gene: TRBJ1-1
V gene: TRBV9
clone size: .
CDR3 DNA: TGTGCCAGCAGCGGGGACTGGGGAAACACTGAAGCTTTCTTT
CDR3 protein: CASSGDWGNTEAFF

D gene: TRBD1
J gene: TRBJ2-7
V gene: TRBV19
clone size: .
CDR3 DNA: TGTGCCACCAGGGGGCGCCCCTACGAGCAGTACTTC
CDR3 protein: CATRGRPYEQYF

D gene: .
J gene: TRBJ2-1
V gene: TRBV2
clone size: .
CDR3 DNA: TGTGCCAGCAGGGACTATCACAATGAGCAGTTCTTC
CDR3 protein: CASRDYHNEQFF